Listed below are T cell receptor beta chains from one sample, sequenced in a study of post-analysis software for immune sequencing data. TCRdb re-called the PCR reads through MiXCR, storing one row per CDR3 protein. The repertoire holds roughly 800,000 distinct CDR3 sequences, roughly 50% seen once, with 4% to 5.5% in the top ten. Material: blood. These receptors were collected from a girl between 5 and 17 years old with multiple sclerosis. Both conserved end residues are part of each CDR3. The order of the fields is clone size, V gene, J gene, D gene, CDR3 protein, CDR3 DNA. A D gene is named only where the DNA matches it firmly. Size values are once, few and many counts, or a class for expanded clones, and some rows have none.

once,TRBV29-1,TRBJ1-4,TRBD1,CSVETGEGAREKLFF,TGCAGCGTTGAGACCGGCGAGGGGGCGCGGGAAAAACTGTTTTTT
-,TRBV20-1,TRBJ2-4,TRBD1,CSASLPTGAGGVIGPGEQYF,TGCAGTGCTTCACTCCCAACCGGGGCAGGGGGCGTGATTGGCCCGGGGGAGCAGTACTTC
few,TRBV25-1,TRBJ2-1,-,CASSESGRNNEQFF,TGTGCCAGCAGTGAATCGGGACGGAACAATGAGCAGTTCTTC
-,TRBV29-1,TRBJ2-1,-,CSVPSERIAFNEQFF,TGCAGCGTCCCATCTGAGCGAATAGCCTTCAATGAGCAGTTCTTC
-,TRBV7-9,TRBJ2-5,-,CASSWFRGTQYF,TGTGCCAGCAGCTGGTTTCGGGGGACCCAGTACTTC
-,TRBV5-1,TRBJ2-1,-,CASSPYFSSELSVEQFF,TGCGCCAGCAGCCCGTACTTCTCTAGCGAGTTAAGTGTTGAGCAGTTCTTC
-,TRBV2,TRBJ2-1,-,CASMSRSLVLNEQFF,TGTGCCAGCATGAGCCGGAGCCTGGTTTTGAATGAGCAGTTCTTC
-,TRBV5-6,TRBJ1-5,-,CASSQGHHNQPQHF,TGTGCCAGCAGCCAGGGACATCACAATCAGCCCCAGCATTTT
-,TRBV5-1,TRBJ1-6,-,CASSLGPGRLVGDSPLHF,TGCGCCAGCAGCTTGGGCCCCGGACGACTTGTTGGGGATTCACCCCTCCACTTT
-,TRBV15,TRBJ2-4,TRBD2,CATSRDRRTSGREQYF,TGTGCCACCAGCAGAGATCGGAGGACTAGCGGGAGGGAGCAGTACTTC
-,TRBV10-2,TRBJ2-7,-,CAGGQGLTYEQYF,TGCGCCGGCGGACAGGGACTAACCTACGAGCAGTACTTC
few,TRBV20-1,TRBJ2-1,-,CSARDPGGDEQFF,TGCAGTGCTAGAGATCCAGGTGGAGATGAGCAGTTCTTC
-,TRBV3-1,TRBJ2-5,-,CASSHGGETQYF,TGTGCCAGCAGCCATGGGGGCGAGACCCAGTACTTC
-,TRBV29-1,TRBJ2-5,TRBD2,CSVPGLAGETQYF,TGCAGCGTACCTGGACTAGCAGGAGAGACCCAGTACTTC
-,TRBV7-9,TRBJ2-5,TRBD1,CASSPGTGTGPQEAQYF,TGTGCCAGCAGCCCGGGTACAGGGACAGGGCCCCAAGAGGCCCAGTACTTC
once,TRBV9,TRBJ2-3,TRBD1,CASSIGTGHSTDTQYF,TGTGCCAGCAGCATCGGGACAGGGCATAGCACAGATACGCAGTATTTT
-,TRBV12-3/TRBV12-4,TRBJ2-1,TRBD2,CASSRSGGLAYEQFF,TGTGCCAGCAGTAGATCGGGGGGACTAGCCTATGAGCAGTTCTTC
-,TRBV6-1,TRBJ2-1,TRBD2,CASSFRTSGGYNEQFF,TGTGCCAGCAGTTTCCGGACTAGCGGGGGCTACAATGAGCAGTTCTTC